A selection of T cell receptor beta chains follows, all from one sample in a study of blood T cells in healthy people across ages. Each CDR3 protein is one row after TCRdb ran MiXCR on the 5' RACE reads. The repertoire holds about 1.5 million distinct CDR3 sequences, around 40% seen once, with 4% in the top ten. The source material was blood. These receptors were taken from a woman aged 18 to 35 in good health. The CDR3 runs from the conserved cysteine through the conserved F or W. D genes are given only for firm matches. Rows may omit the clone size; those that give it use once, few, many or a size class.

V gene: TRBV5-4; clone size: -; J gene: TRBJ2-3; D gene: TRBD2; CDR3 protein: CASSPARTSGSFTDTQYF; CDR3 DNA: TGTGCCAGCAGCCCCGCCCGGACTAGCGGGAGTTTCACAGATACGCAGTATTTT
V gene: TRBV20-1; clone size: -; J gene: TRBJ2-1; D gene: -; CDR3 protein: CSARRDYNEQFF; CDR3 DNA: TGCAGTGCGAGACGGGACTACAATGAGCAGTTCTTC
V gene: TRBV7-6; clone size: few; J gene: TRBJ1-5; D gene: -; CDR3 protein: CASSLGAGINQPQHF; CDR3 DNA: TGTGCCAGCAGCTTAGGAGCAGGTATCAATCAGCCCCAGCATTTT
V gene: TRBV15; clone size: -; J gene: TRBJ2-7; D gene: -; CDR3 protein: CATSNPGGGLYNEQYF; CDR3 DNA: TGTGCCACCAGCAATCCTGGAGGGGGCCTATACAATGAGCAGTACTTC
V gene: TRBV4-1; clone size: -; J gene: TRBJ2-7; D gene: -; CDR3 protein: CVSSKVGHISYEQYF; CDR3 DNA: TGCGTCAGCAGCAAAGTGGGACACATATCCTACGAGCAGTACTTC
V gene: TRBV7-2; clone size: -; J gene: TRBJ2-3; D gene: -; CDR3 protein: CASSLAPNSERDTQYF; CDR3 DNA: TGTGCCAGCAGCTTGGCCCCCAATAGCGAGAGAGATACGCAGTATTTT
V gene: TRBV2; clone size: -; J gene: TRBJ2-4; D gene: -; CDR3 protein: CASSDEGIKNIQYF; CDR3 DNA: TGTGCCAGCAGTGACGAGGGGATCAAAAACATTCAGTACTTC
V gene: TRBV7-2; clone size: many; J gene: TRBJ2-1; D gene: TRBD2; CDR3 protein: CASSGLVSYNEQFF; CDR3 DNA: TGTGCCAGCAGTGGACTAGTTTCCTACAATGAGCAGTTCTTC
V gene: TRBV5-1; clone size: once; J gene: TRBJ1-3; D gene: -; CDR3 protein: CASSDFSGNTIYF; CDR3 DNA: TGCGCCAGCAGCGACTTCTCTGGAAACACCATATATTTT
V gene: TRBV29-1; clone size: few; J gene: TRBJ1-1; D gene: -; CDR3 protein: CSVAQGNTEAFF; CDR3 DNA: TGCAGCGTTGCACAGGGGAACACTGAAGCTTTCTTT
V gene: TRBV7-9; clone size: -; J gene: TRBJ2-5; D gene: TRBD2; CDR3 protein: CASSPPGTSGNYEQYF; CDR3 DNA: TGTGCCAGCAGCCCTCCCGGGACTAGCGGGAATTATGAGCAGTACTTC
V gene: TRBV9; clone size: -; J gene: TRBJ2-3; D gene: TRBD2; CDR3 protein: CASSDGTSGSLDTQYF; CDR3 DNA: TGTGCCAGCAGCGATGGGACTAGCGGGAGCCTAGATACGCAGTATTTT
V gene: TRBV12-3/TRBV12-4; clone size: -; J gene: TRBJ1-2; D gene: -; CDR3 protein: CASSFQYGYTF; CDR3 DNA: TGTGCCAGCAGTTTTCAGTATGGCTACACCTTC
V gene: TRBV6-5; clone size: -; J gene: TRBJ1-2; D gene: -; CDR3 protein: CASSLSMTYYGYTF; CDR3 DNA: TGTGCCAGCAGTCTCTCTATGACATACTATGGCTACACCTTC
V gene: TRBV4-3; clone size: many; J gene: TRBJ1-2; D gene: -; CDR3 protein: CASSQVGQGNYGYTF; CDR3 DNA: TGCGCCAGCAGCCAAGTGGGGCAGGGGAACTATGGCTACACCTTC
V gene: TRBV20-1; clone size: few; J gene: TRBJ2-5; D gene: -; CDR3 protein: CSGGSDQETQYF; CDR3 DNA: TGCAGTGGGGGTAGCGACCAAGAGACCCAGTACTTC
V gene: TRBV27; clone size: few; J gene: TRBJ1-1; D gene: -; CDR3 protein: CASSGQTLNTEAFF; CDR3 DNA: TGTGCCAGTTCAGGACAGACCCTGAACACTGAAGCTTTCTTT
V gene: TRBV27; clone size: -; J gene: TRBJ1-1; D gene: TRBD1; CDR3 protein: CASSLLAGGQTEAFF; CDR3 DNA: TGTGCCAGCAGTCTGTTAGCAGGGGGCCAAACTGAAGCTTTCTTT
V gene: TRBV11-2; clone size: -; J gene: TRBJ2-1; D gene: TRBD2; CDR3 protein: CASIEPRLAGYNEQFF; CDR3 DNA: TGTGCCAGCATTGAACCCCGACTAGCGGGGTACAATGAGCAGTTCTTC
V gene: TRBV25-1; clone size: -; J gene: TRBJ2-3; D gene: TRBD2; CDR3 protein: CASAAGGLSTDTQYF; CDR3 DNA: TGTGCCAGCGCAGCGGGGGGCTTGAGCACAGATACGCAGTATTTT
V gene: TRBV10-2; clone size: -; J gene: TRBJ2-7; D gene: TRBD2; CDR3 protein: CASGLSSGKGEQYF; CDR3 DNA: TGCGCCAGCGGACTTAGCAGCGGGAAGGGCGAGCAGTACTTC
V gene: TRBV6-1; clone size: -; J gene: TRBJ2-1; D gene: -; CDR3 protein: CASPVGDSSYNEQFF; CDR3 DNA: TGTGCCAGCCCGGTGGGGGACTCGTCCTACAATGAGCAGTTCTTC
V gene: TRBV7-2; clone size: -; J gene: TRBJ1-6; D gene: -; CDR3 protein: CASSLAISSYNSPLHF; CDR3 DNA: TGTGCCAGCAGCTTGGCCATAAGCTCCTATAATTCACCCCTCCACTTT
V gene: TRBV5-1; clone size: -; J gene: TRBJ2-1; D gene: -; CDR3 protein: CASSSFGVGSNEQFF; CDR3 DNA: TGCGCCAGCAGCTCGTTTGGGGTGGGCTCCAATGAGCAGTTCTTC
V gene: TRBV20-1; clone size: many; J gene: TRBJ1-2; D gene: -; CDR3 protein: CSAGQNYGYTF; CDR3 DNA: TGCAGTGCTGGACAAAACTATGGCTACACCTTC
V gene: TRBV20-1; clone size: -; J gene: TRBJ1-1; D gene: -; CDR3 protein: CSAREGQRGVPTNTEAFF; CDR3 DNA: TGCAGTGCTAGAGAGGGGCAAAGGGGGGTCCCTACGAACACTGAAGCTTTCTTT
V gene: TRBV6-2/TRBV6-3; clone size: few; J gene: TRBJ1-1; D gene: TRBD1; CDR3 protein: CASSYILTGGFTEAFF; CDR3 DNA: TGTGCCAGCAGTTACATCCTGACAGGGGGCTTCACTGAAGCTTTCTTT